This is a list of T cell receptor beta chains from one sample in a study of T-cell memory formation after mild COVID-19. TCRdb processed the 5' RACE reads anew with MiXCR; each CDR3 protein has one entry. Here the sample spans some 160,000 distinct CDR3 sequences, roughly 28% being singletons. Sequenced: PBMCs or a T cell subset sorted from them (not recorded which). The source of these receptors is an adult woman who had mild COVID-19 (a few samples of this study predate the infection). Cell type and time point are not known. The CDR3 runs from the conserved cysteine through the conserved F or W. Each record gives: D gene, CDR3 length, J gene, V gene, clone size, CDR3 protein, CDR3 DNA. D genes are given only for firm matches. Size tells how often a clone was seen (once, few, many) or the class of an expanded clone, and some rows leave it out.

>-|16|TRBJ1-4|TRBV7-9|-
CASSSTPRVTNEKLFF
TGTGCCAGCAGCTCCACCCCCCGGGTGACTAATGAAAAACTGTTTTTT
>-|12|TRBJ2-2|TRBV28|-
CASSLVPRELFF
TGTGCCAGCAGCCTCGTTCCCCGGGAGCTGTTTTTT
>TRBD1|14|TRBJ2-2|TRBV12-3/TRBV12-4|few
CASILTGGTGELFF
TGTGCCAGCATCCTTACAGGGGGCACCGGGGAGCTGTTTTTT
>-|11|TRBJ2-5|TRBV27|few
CASSPGRAQYF
TGTGCCAGCAGCCCTGGAAGAGCCCAGTACTTC
>-|15|TRBJ2-2|TRBV12-3/TRBV12-4|-
CASQTSQTGGGELFF
TGTGCCAGCCAAACATCCCAAACTGGTGGCGGGGAGCTGTTTTTT
>TRBD1|14|TRBJ1-5|TRBV18|medium-sized
CASSPGQGNQPQHF
TGTGCCAGCAGCCCGGGACAGGGCAATCAGCCCCAGCATTTT
>-|15|TRBJ2-4|TRBV7-9|-
CASSLPKGEEDIQYF
TGTGCCAGCAGCTTACCGAAGGGAGAAGAGGACATTCAGTACTTC
>-|12|TRBJ1-2|TRBV7-9|few
CASSYRVGGYTF
TGTGCCAGCAGCTACAGGGTTGGGGGCTACACCTTC
>-|13|TRBJ1-5|TRBV21-1|few
CASSTRGDQPQHF
TGTGCCAGCAGCACTAGGGGGGATCAGCCCCAGCATTTT
>TRBD2|21|TRBJ2-3|TRBV4-2|-
CASSQGALGTSASGNPDTQYF
TGTGCCAGCAGCCAAGGGGCACTGGGGACTAGCGCCAGCGGAAATCCAGATACGCAGTATTTT
>-|16|TRBJ2-7|TRBV6-5|few
CASSYSGAWGQYEQYF
TGTGCCAGCAGTTACTCGGGCGCATGGGGTCAATACGAGCAGTACTTC
>-|17|TRBJ2-1|TRBV20-1|few
CSADQLGLTFSYNEQFF
TGCAGTGCTGACCAGCTTGGGCTCACCTTCTCCTACAATGAGCAGTTCTTC
>TRBD1|13|TRBJ1-4|TRBV5-5|-
CASSLGTVEKLFF
TGTGCCAGCAGCCTAGGGACAGTTGAAAAACTGTTTTTT
>-|12|TRBJ2-1|TRBV7-9|-
CASSALLNEQFF
TGTGCCAGCAGCGCCCTTCTTAATGAGCAGTTCTTC
>-|12|TRBJ2-1|TRBV5-1|-
CASSLNINEQFF
TGCGCCAGCAGCTTGAATATCAATGAGCAGTTCTTC
>TRBD1|14|TRBJ1-2|TRBV7-2|few
CASSSDRGPYGYTF
TGTGCCAGCAGCTCGGACAGGGGACCCTATGGCTACACCTTC
>-|13|TRBJ1-3|TRBV12-3/TRBV12-4|-
CANQKGTGNTIYF
TGTGCCAACCAAAAGGGGACTGGAAACACCATATATTTT
>TRBD1|14|TRBJ1-5|TRBV12-3/TRBV12-4|few
CASTLGQGNQPQHF
TGTGCCAGCACCTTGGGACAGGGGAATCAGCCCCAGCATTTT
>TRBD2|17|TRBJ2-1|TRBV5-1|few
CASSFLPGTSGGNEQFF
TGCGCCAGCAGCTTCCTACCCGGGACTAGCGGGGGAAACGAGCAGTTCTTC
>TRBD2|13|TRBJ2-1|TRBV7-8|-
CASSLALAGEQFF
TGTGCCAGCAGCTTAGCTCTAGCGGGGGAGCAGTTCTTC
>TRBD2|19|TRBJ2-4|TRBV7-2|-
CASSRPGLAGGRAKNIQYF
TGTGCCAGCAGCCGGCCGGGACTAGCGGGGGGGCGGGCCAAAAACATTCAGTACTTC
>-|12|TRBJ1-2|TRBV6-5|-
CASSPGHYGYTF
TGTGCCAGCAGCCCTGGACATTATGGCTACACCTTC
>-|15|TRBJ2-4|TRBV11-2|-
CASSLDRAGDGIQYF
TGTGCCAGCAGCTTAGATAGGGCAGGGGATGGCATTCAGTACTTC
>-|13|TRBJ2-1|TRBV20-1|-
CSAADDGYNEQFF
TGCAGTGCCGCGGACGACGGATACAATGAGCAGTTCTTC
>-|12|TRBJ2-7|TRBV6-2/TRBV6-3|-
CASDNGVYEQYF
TGTGCCAGCGACAACGGGGTGTACGAGCAGTACTTC
>-|14|TRBJ1-5|TRBV18|-
CASSPLGPNQPQHF
TGTGCCAGCTCACCCCTCGGTCCCAATCAGCCCCAGCATTTT
>TRBD2|16|TRBJ2-5|TRBV14|few
CASSQMSLAGQETQYF
TGTGCCAGCAGCCAAATGTCGCTAGCGGGGCAAGAGACCCAGTACTTC
>-|14|TRBJ1-2|TRBV6-6|few
CASTLDGGGYGYTF
TGTGCCAGCACCTTGGACGGGGGAGGATATGGCTACACCTTC
>-|15|TRBJ1-2|TRBV11-2|-
CASSLEAGAIYGYTF
TGTGCCAGCAGCTTAGAAGCAGGGGCCATCTATGGCTACACCTTC
>TRBD2|17|TRBJ2-5|TRBV25-1|-
CASSEGATSGEGETQYF
TGTGCCAGCAGTGAAGGGGCGACTAGCGGGGAGGGGGAGACCCAGTACTTC
>TRBD1|14|TRBJ2-7|TRBV7-9|few
CASSLGGTGYEQYF
TGTGCCAGCAGCTTAGGGGGGACAGGGTACGAGCAGTACTTC
>-|13|TRBJ1-5|TRBV5-1|-
CASSAAGDQPQHF
TGCGCCAGCAGCGCAGCAGGGGACCAGCCCCAGCATTTT
>-|13|TRBJ2-3|TRBV7-9|-
CASSFPPRDTQYF
TGTGCCAGCAGCTTCCCTCCGCGGGATACGCAGTATTTT
>TRBD1|16|TRBJ1-1|TRBV5-1|-
CASSLEGRGINTEAFF
TGCGCCAGCAGCTTGGAGGGCAGGGGGATTAACACTGAAGCTTTCTTT
>TRBD2|13|TRBJ2-1|TRBV5-1|few
CASSVAGDNEQFF
TGCGCCAGCAGCGTCGCGGGAGACAATGAGCAGTTCTTC
>TRBD2|17|TRBJ2-2|TRBV4-3|many
CASSQGFSGRNTGELFF
TGCGCCAGCAGCCAAGGCTTTAGCGGGAGGAACACCGGGGAGCTGTTTTTT
>-|14|TRBJ1-2|TRBV20-1|-
CSASVTDGRYGYTF
TGCAGTGCTAGTGTGACAGATGGACGCTATGGCTACACCTTC
>TRBD1|14|TRBJ1-6|TRBV12-3/TRBV12-4|-
CASSSGTDNSPLHF
TGTGCCAGCAGCTCCGGGACAGATAATTCACCCCTCCACTTT
>-|15|TRBJ2-2|TRBV24-1|few
CATSEMRARTGELFF
TGTGCCACCAGTGAGATGAGGGCGAGGACCGGGGAGCTGTTTTTT
>-|13|TRBJ2-2|TRBV5-1|-
CASSSGFAGELFF
TGCGCCAGCAGCTCGGGTTTCGCCGGGGAGCTGTTTTTT
>-|16|TRBJ2-6|TRBV4-3|-
CASSPSEASGANVLTF
TGCGCCAGCAGCCCCTCGGAGGCCTCTGGGGCCAACGTCCTGACTTTC
>TRBD2|19|TRBJ2-2|TRBV3-1|many
CASSRDRTSGERPTGELFF
TGTGCCAGCAGCCGTGATAGGACTAGCGGGGAAAGGCCCACCGGGGAGCTGTTTTTT
>TRBD1|13|TRBJ1-2|TRBV29-1|-
CSVVRDRGGGYTF
TGCAGCGTTGTCCGGGACAGGGGAGGAGGCTACACCTTC
>-|14|TRBJ2-7|TRBV2|few
CASSVRGSHYEQYF
TGTGCCAGCAGTGTACGGGGGAGCCACTACGAGCAGTACTTC
>-|11|TRBJ2-2|TRBV5-1|-
CASSSDGELFF
TGCGCCAGCAGTTCGGACGGGGAGCTGTTTTTT
>-|14|TRBJ1-3|TRBV12-3/TRBV12-4|few
CASSLGGAGNTIYF
TGTGCCAGCAGTTTGGGAGGCGCTGGAAACACCATATATTTT
>-|17|TRBJ2-3|TRBV7-2|-
CASSLSGADSSTDTQYF
TGTGCCAGCAGCTTATCGGGGGCCGACTCTAGCACAGATACGCAGTATTTT
>TRBD1|14|TRBJ2-7|TRBV11-2|-
CASSRVYRGLEQYF
TGTGCCAGCAGCAGGGTCTACAGGGGGCTCGAGCAGTACTTC
>-|14|TRBJ2-3|TRBV15|-
CATSSRPGTDTQYF
TGTGCCACCAGCTCGAGACCGGGCACAGATACGCAGTATTTT
>TRBD2|15|TRBJ2-1|TRBV7-9|-
CASSPRDYHYNEQFF
TGTGCCAGCAGCCCCCGGGACTACCACTACAATGAGCAGTTCTTC
>TRBD2|14|TRBJ2-1|TRBV30|-
CAWSLAGGGNEQFF
TGTGCCTGGAGTCTCGCGGGAGGTGGGAATGAGCAGTTCTTC